This TCR beta chain was identified during a study of shared clonotypes between healthy human individuals. Note on this clone: Antigen unknown.

The data were produced by immunoSEQ multiplex PCR, yet TCRdb's version contains in-frame clones alone and is incomplete. The table includes a few million clones, 85% to 95% detected once. Germline V gene lookup returns CDR1 LNHNV and CDR2 YYDKDF (reference sequence). The V end was cut by 1 base, the J end by 7 bases, with 8 bases between. The length of the CDR3 is 12 residues. In the CD4+ fraction, cells were divided into CD45RA+ naive and CD45RA-negative memory subsets. Findings of the study overall: For naive CD4 cells, 4% to 6% of clonotypes were shared across a few donors.

The specimen sequenced was naive CD4+ T cells from PBMCs. Subset: CD45RA+ positively selected. The gene calls are TRBV15 and TRBJ2-7; D is unresolved. This clonotype originated in a man younger than 30 in good health. Some clones in this sample may be carry-over from other donors' samples. This chain's CDR3 is CATSRARAEQYF. The CDR3 DNA reads as TGTGCCACCAGCAGAGCACGAGCTGAGCAGTACTTC.